This T cell receptor beta chain was sequenced for a study of blood T cell repertoires in COVID-19. In the authors' workflow: Estimation of nucleated cell counts was performed using reference gene primer amplification. The assay was immunoSEQ multiplex PCR, and TCRdb's table has in-frame clones only and misses some. Clonal size and the V and J genes are those of that table, whereas D and trimming came from the DNA. The sample yields about 300,000 clones, roughly nine tenths seen once. This study enrolled people aged about 18 to 100 from approximately 25 US geographic areas. Germline V gives CDR1 SGHTS, CDR2 YDEGEE. This CDR3 is built from 15 residues. V dropped 7 bases and J dropped 3 bases, with 16 bases sitting between them.

The receptor comes from a woman aged 25 to 39 who had recovered from COVID-19. Sequencing input: PBMCs or T cells enriched from blood (not recorded which). V and J are TRBV5-8 and TRBJ2-2; TRBD1 might be the D (7 bases). Here the CDR3 reads CASGRQGGDTGELFF. The DNA of the CDR3 is TGTGCCAGCGGGCGACAGGGCGGGGACACCGGGGAGCTGTTTTTT.